This T cell receptor (beta chain) comes out of a study of T cells in Graves' hyperthyroidism and ophthalmopathy. Study summary: The authors collected peripheral blood at initial diagnosis, before any treatment.

This clonotype was detected a few times. It was considered stable Graves' hyperthyroidism when ophthalmopathy did not progress within 18 months. Exclusions: uncontrolled infection, other autoimmune disease, pregnancy, lactation. Isolation of PBMCs was performed on around 10 ml fresh peripheral blood. Germline values: CDR1 SEHNR, CDR2 FQNEAQ (reference sequence). V was cut by 1 base and J by 4 bases, with 13 bases left in between. The CDR3 has 15 residues. The investigators amplified TCR beta CDR3 regions from RNA transcripts. First-round RT-PCR with HTBI primers amplified the TCR CDR3 region. MiXCR, applied by TCRdb to the multiplex PCR reads, yields one record per CDR3 protein. Here the sample spans some 800,000 distinct CDR3 sequences, about 38% being singletons.

This rearrangement joins TRBV7-9 to TRBJ1-1; D ambiguous. The TCR originated in a man aged 18 to 30 with Graves' hyperthyroidism. What was sequenced was blood. Here the CDR3 reads CASSLDSLMSTEAFF. CDR3 in DNA: TGTGCCAGCAGCTTAGACAGCCTAATGAGCACTGAAGCTTTCTTT.